The T cell receptor (beta chain) described here comes from a study of T cells expressing NK-cell markers. Study results and caveats: Dominant NKG2C+ clonotypes accounted for roughly 1.0-7.0% of CD8+ T cells in about six donors.

Germline values: CDR1 SGHAT, CDR2 FQNNGV. The CDR3 extends over 18 amino acids. Using the 5' RACE reads, TCRdb records one entry per CDR3 protein without DNA. In all, the sample yields 150,000 to 200,000 distinct CDR3 sequences. Comment on this clonotype: As yet, its antigen is unknown.

This TCR was sampled from a man aged 18 to 69 in good health. Sequenced sample: blood T cells: a sorted CD56 or NKG2C T cell subset, CD4+ or CD8+ T cells, or bulk PBMC T cells (not recorded which). J is TRBJ2-3 and V is TRBV11-2; TCRdb picks TRBD1, but there is no DNA to check that call. The CDR3 here is CASSILTGDPLEADTQYF.